One and the same sample provided the 10 T cell receptor beta chains below, sequenced in a study of blood T cells in healthy people across ages. Primed by a sample-barcoded 5' primer and a J-beta primer mix, a second PCR proceeded for about 7 to 12 cycles. Using its own MiXCR run on the 5' RACE reads, TCRdb lists one record per CDR3 protein. Of fewer than 650,000 distinct CDR3 sequences in the sample, about 27% were seen once. This sample was also put to use in a study of T cells of mothers and their children.

Sequences were obtained from blood. Receptor source: a boy younger than 10 in good health.

This clonotype has a handful of counts. The gene calls are TRBV5-5 and TRBJ2-3; D gene ambiguous. Germline loops: CDR1 SGHKS, CDR2 YYEKEE (reference sequence). V lost 4 bases and J 1 base, leaving 7 bases between the germline ends. The CDR3 is 13 residues long. Written as DNA, the CDR3 is TGTGCCAGCAGCACGGACGGCACAGATACGCAGTATTTT. This gives the protein CASSTDGTDTQYF.

This clonotype occurred a few times. The rearrangement uses TRBV12-3 or TRBV12-4 and TRBJ1-2; perhaps TRBD1 as D (5 bases). This CDR3 has 14 amino acids. Trimming left V 4 bases short and J 5 bases short, with 14 bases between. The CDR3 sequence is CASSSGRALYGYTF. As DNA, the CDR3 is TGTGCCAGCAGTTCGGGACGGGCTCTATATGGCTACACCTTC.

The CDR3 region is CASSLPKAKNIQYF. CDR3 sequence (DNA): TGTGCCAGCAGCCTTCCTAAAGCCAAAAACATTCAGTACTTC. The V and J genes are TRBV7-2 and TRBJ2-4; D remains unclear. This CDR3 comprises 14 residues. V dropped 5 bases and J dropped 0 bases, with 8 bases sitting between them. Germline-derived CDR1 and CDR2 are SGHTA and FQGNSA.

This clonotype has a handful of counts. This chain joins TRBV10-3 and TRBJ1-5; 7 positions match TRBD1. J lost 3 bases, V lost 3 bases, and 5 bases had no gene match. The CDR3 has 15 residues. CDR1 is ENHRY, CDR2 SYGVKD, per germline. The CDR3 DNA follows: TGTGCCATCAGTGACTCAGGGGGGCTCAATCAGCCCCAGCATTTT. Encoded protein: CAISDSGGLNQPQHF.

The chain is built from TRBV7-9 and TRBJ2-5; D unclear. The J call may be in error: the DNA end matches TRBJ2-1 better. The CDR3 spans 13 residues. The germline gives CDR1 SEHNR, CDR2 FQNEAQ (reference sequence). The CDR3 nucleotides are TGTGCCAGCAGCTTAGTTTTAGATAATGAGCAGTTCTTC. Translated, it gives CASSLVLDNEQFF.

Many counts were recorded for this clonotype. V gene TRBV9 combines with J gene TRBJ2-5; D could derive from TRBD1 or TRBD2 (5 bases each). Germline CDR1 is SGDLS and CDR2 is YYNGEE. The CDR3 has 14 residues. V lost 0 bases and J 1 base, leaving 7 bases between the germline ends. CDR3 sequence reads: CASSVGGSQETQYF. In DNA, the CDR3 is TGTGCCAGCAGCGTAGGGGGGTCCCAAGAGACCCAGTACTTC.

Here the CDR3 reads CASSLSFPSGANVLTF. Written as DNA, the CDR3 is TGTGCCAGCAGTTTATCGTTCCCTTCTGGGGCCAACGTCCTGACTTTC. The chain employs TRBV27 and TRBJ2-6; D is unclear. Germline CDR1 reads MNHEY; CDR2 reads SMNVEV (reference sequence). The CDR3 is 16 amino acids. Between the trimmed V and J ends, which lost 0 bases and 1 base, there was a span of 7 bases.

This clonotype appeared many times. One end of the junction fails to match germline, which may point to a read error. The rearrangement links TRBV18 to TRBJ1-1; 8 positions match TRBD1. CDR3 size: 14 residues. Germline CDR1 and CDR2: KGHSH and LQKENI. The CDR3 region has the DNA TGCGCCAGCAGCCCCGGACAGGGGAACACTGAAGCTTTCTTT. Translated: CASSPGQGNTEAFF. Complete variable domain (other parts from reference TRBV18 and TRBJ1-1): NAGVMQNPRHLVRRRGQEARLRCSPMKGHSHVYWYRQLPEEGLKFMVYLQKENIIDESGMPKERFSAEFPKEGPSILRIQQVVRGDSAAYFCASSPGQGNTEAFFGQGTRLTVV.

The genes are TRBV5-1 and TRBJ2-5; TRBD1 agrees at 10 bases. J was trimmed by 2 bases and V by 4 bases; bases with no gene match: 20. The CDR3 has 20 residues. Germline values: CDR1 SGHRS, CDR2 YFSETQ. CDR3 in amino acids: CASSRGGTGEVPRNQETQYF. CDR3 in DNA: TGCGCCAGCAGCCGCGGCGGGACAGGGGAAGTTCCGCGCAATCAAGAGACCCAGTACTTC.

This clonotype turned up a few times. This likely comes from a read error, as the CDR3 has no conserved phenylalanine or tryptophan at its end. The DNA is left out, because the CDR3 cannot be placed on it with certainty; the CDR3 is given as TCRdb lists it. The chain combines TRBV5-8 with TRBJ2-5; the D segment call TRBD1 is taken from the table without a DNA check. Both ends counted, the CDR3 spans 12 residues. CDR1 and CDR2 (germline): SGHTS, YDEGEE. The CDR3 protein is CSNILPNRGDLI.